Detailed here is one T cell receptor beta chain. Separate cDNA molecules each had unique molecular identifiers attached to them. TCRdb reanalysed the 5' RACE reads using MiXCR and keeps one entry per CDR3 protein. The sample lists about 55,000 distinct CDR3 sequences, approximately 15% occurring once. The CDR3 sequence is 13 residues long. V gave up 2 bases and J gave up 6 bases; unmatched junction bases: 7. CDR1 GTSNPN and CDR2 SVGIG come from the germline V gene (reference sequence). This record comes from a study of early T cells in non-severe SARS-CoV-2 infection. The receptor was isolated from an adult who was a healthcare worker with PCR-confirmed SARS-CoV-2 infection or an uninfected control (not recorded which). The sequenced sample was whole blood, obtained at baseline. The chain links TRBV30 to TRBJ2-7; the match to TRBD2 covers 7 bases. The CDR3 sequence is CAWSRGIAGEQYF. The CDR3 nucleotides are TGTGCCTGGAGTAGAGGAATAGCGGGCGAGCAGTACTTC.